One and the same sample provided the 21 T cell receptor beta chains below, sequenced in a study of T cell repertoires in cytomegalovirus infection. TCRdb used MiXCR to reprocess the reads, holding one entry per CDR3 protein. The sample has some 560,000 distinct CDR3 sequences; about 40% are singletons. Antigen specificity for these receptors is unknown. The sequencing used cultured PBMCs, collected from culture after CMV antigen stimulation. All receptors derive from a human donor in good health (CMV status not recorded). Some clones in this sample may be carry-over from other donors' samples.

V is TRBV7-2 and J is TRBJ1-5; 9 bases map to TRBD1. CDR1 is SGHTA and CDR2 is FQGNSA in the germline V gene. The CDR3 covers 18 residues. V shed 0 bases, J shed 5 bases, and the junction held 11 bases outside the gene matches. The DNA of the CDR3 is TGTGCCAGCAGCTTAGCGACTCCGGGACAGGGATTTTATCAGCCCCAGCATTTT. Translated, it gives CASSLATPGQGFYQPQHF.

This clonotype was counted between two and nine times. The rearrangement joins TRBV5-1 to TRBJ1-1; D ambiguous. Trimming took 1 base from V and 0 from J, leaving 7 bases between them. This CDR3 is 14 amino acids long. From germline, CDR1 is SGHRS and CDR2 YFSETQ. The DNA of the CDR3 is TGCGCCAGCAGCTTGTATAGTTTGAACACTGAAGCTTTCTTT. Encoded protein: CASSLYSLNTEAFF. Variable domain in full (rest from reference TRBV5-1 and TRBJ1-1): KAGVTQTPRYLIKTRGQQVTLSCSPISGHRSVSWYQQTPGQGLQFLFEYFSETQRNKGNFPGRFSGRQFSNSRSEMNVSTLELGDSALYLCASSLYSLNTEAFFGQGTRLTVV.

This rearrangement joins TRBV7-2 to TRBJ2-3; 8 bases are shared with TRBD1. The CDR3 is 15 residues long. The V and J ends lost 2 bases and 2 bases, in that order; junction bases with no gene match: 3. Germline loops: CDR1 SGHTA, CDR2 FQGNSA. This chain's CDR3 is CASSLRDRFTDTQYF. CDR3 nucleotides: TGTGCCAGCAGCTTACGGGACAGGTTCACAGATACGCAGTATTTT.

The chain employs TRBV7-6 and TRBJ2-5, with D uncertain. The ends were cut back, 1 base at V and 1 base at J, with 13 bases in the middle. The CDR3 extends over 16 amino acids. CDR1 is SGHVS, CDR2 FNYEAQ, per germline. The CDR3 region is CASSLGPTTSQETQYF. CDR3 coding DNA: TGTGCCAGCAGCTTAGGACCTACAACCAGCCAAGAGACCCAGTACTTC.

DNA for the CDR3: TGTGCCACCAGCAGAGATCAGGGAGTAGATACGCAGTATTTT. As protein: CATSRDQGVDTQYF. This chain links TRBV15 with TRBJ2-3, with D perhaps matching TRBD1 or TRBD2 (5 bases each). From germline, CDR1 is LNHNV and CDR2 YYDKDF (reference sequence). The V end lost 0 bases, the J end lost 5 bases, and 9 bases lay between the germline ends. The CDR3 totals 14 residues.

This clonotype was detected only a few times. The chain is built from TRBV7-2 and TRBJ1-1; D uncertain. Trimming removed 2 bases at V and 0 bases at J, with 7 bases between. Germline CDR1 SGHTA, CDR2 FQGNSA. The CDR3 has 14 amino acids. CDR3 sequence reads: CASSLYQLNTEAFF. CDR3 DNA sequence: TGTGCCAGCAGCTTATATCAGCTGAACACTGAAGCTTTCTTT.

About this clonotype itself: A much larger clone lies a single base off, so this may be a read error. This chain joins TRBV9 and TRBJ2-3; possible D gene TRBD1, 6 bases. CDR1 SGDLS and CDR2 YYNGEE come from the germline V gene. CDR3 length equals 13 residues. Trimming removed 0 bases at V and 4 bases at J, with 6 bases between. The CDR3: CASSVEGADTQYF. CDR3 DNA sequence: TGTGCCAGCAGCGTAGAGGGGGCAGATACGCAGTATTTT.

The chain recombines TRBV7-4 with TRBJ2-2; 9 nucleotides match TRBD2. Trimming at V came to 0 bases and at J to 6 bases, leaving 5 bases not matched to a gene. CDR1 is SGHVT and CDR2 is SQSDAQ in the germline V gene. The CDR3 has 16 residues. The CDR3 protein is CASSLAISGRSGELFF. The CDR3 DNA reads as TGTGCCAGCAGCTTAGCTATTAGCGGGAGATCCGGGGAGCTGTTTTTT. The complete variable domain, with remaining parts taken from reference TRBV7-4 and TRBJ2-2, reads GAGVSQSPRYKVAKRGRDVALRCDSISGHVTLYWYRQTLGQGSEVLTYSQSDAQRDKSGRPSGRFSAERPERSVSTLKIQRTEQGDSAVYLCASSLAISGRSGELFFGEGSRLTVL.

CDR3 sequence: CSAGTGNTFYGYTF. The CDR3 DNA is TGCAGTGCTGGGACAGGGAACACATTCTATGGCTACACCTTC. The chain has TRBV20-1 and TRBJ1-2; 9 bases fit TRBD1. CDR1 DFQATT and CDR2 SNEGSKA come from the germline V gene (reference sequence). Trimming cost V 5 bases and J 4 bases; bases outside gene matches: 8. The length of the CDR3 is 14 residues.

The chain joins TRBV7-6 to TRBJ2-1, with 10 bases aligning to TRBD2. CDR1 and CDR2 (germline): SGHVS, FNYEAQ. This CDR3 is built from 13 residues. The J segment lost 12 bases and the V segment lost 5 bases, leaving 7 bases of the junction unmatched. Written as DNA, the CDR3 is TGTGCCAGCAGCCCAGGAGGACTAGCGGTGCAGTTCTTC. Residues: CASSPGGLAVQFF.

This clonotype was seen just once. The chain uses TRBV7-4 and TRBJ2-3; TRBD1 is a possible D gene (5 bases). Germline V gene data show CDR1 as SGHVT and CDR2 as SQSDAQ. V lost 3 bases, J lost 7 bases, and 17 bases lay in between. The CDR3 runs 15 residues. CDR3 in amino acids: CASSFADVGVHTQYF. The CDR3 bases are TGTGCCAGCAGCTTCGCCGACGTAGGGGTTCATACGCAGTATTTT.

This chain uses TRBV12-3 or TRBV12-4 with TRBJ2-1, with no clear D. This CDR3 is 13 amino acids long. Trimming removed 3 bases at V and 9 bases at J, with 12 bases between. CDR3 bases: TGTGCCAGCAGTTTCGGCAGTCAGACTGAGCAGTTCTTC. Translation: CASSFGSQTEQFF.

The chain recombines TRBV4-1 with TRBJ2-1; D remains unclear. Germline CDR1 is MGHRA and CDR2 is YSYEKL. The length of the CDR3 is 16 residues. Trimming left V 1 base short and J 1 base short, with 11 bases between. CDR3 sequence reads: CASSQAWTGSYNEQFF. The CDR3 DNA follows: TGCGCCAGCAGCCAAGCCTGGACCGGTTCCTACAATGAGCAGTTCTTC.

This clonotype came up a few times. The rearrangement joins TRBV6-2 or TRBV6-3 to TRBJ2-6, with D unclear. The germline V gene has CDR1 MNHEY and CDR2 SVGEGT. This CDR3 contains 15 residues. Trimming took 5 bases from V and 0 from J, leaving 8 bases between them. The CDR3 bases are TGTGCCAGCAGTGAGGCTAGCTCTGGGGCCAACGTCCTGACTTTC. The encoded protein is CASSEASSGANVLTF.

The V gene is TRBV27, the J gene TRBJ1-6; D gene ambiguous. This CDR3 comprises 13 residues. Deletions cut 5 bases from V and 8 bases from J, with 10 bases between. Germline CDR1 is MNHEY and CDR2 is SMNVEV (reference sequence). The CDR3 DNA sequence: TGTGCCAGCAGTCTATACAGAGATTCACCCCTCCACTTT. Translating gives CASSLYRDSPLHF.

DNA of the CDR3: TGTGCCAGCAGCTTAGCTAGCCCCGATGAGCAGTTCTTC. This gives the protein CASSLASPDEQFF. This chain connects TRBV11-3 to TRBJ2-1; D possibly corresponds to TRBD2 (5 bases). V lost 1 base and J 8 bases, leaving 9 bases between the germline ends. The CDR3 runs 13 residues. CDR1 and CDR2 from the germline V gene are SGHNT and YENEEA.

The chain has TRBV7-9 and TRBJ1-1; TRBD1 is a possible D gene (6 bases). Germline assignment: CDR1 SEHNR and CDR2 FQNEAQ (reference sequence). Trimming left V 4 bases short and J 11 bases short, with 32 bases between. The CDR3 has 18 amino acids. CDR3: CASSSLGGKPGPGLGAFF. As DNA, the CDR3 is TGTGCCAGCAGCTCGTTAGGGGGGAAACCGGGCCCAGGACTCGGGGCTTTCTTT.

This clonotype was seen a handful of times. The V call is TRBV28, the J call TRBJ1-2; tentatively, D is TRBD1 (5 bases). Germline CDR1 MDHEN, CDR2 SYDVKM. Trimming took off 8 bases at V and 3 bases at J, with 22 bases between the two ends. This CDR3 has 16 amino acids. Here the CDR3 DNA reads TGTGCCAGCGCCCAGGCCCCAGGGAAGGGTCACTATGGCTACACCTTC. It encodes CASAQAPGKGHYGYTF.

DNA for the CDR3: TGCGCCAGCAGCTCCCTTCAGGGTGGCGATACGCAGTATTTT. Translated, it gives CASSSLQGGDTQYF. This chain connects TRBV5-1 to TRBJ2-3, with D possibly matching TRBD1 (5 bases). Trimming took 3 bases from V and 6 from J, leaving 14 bases between them. The germline CDR1 and CDR2 sequences are SGHRS and YFSETQ. CDR3 size: 14 residues.

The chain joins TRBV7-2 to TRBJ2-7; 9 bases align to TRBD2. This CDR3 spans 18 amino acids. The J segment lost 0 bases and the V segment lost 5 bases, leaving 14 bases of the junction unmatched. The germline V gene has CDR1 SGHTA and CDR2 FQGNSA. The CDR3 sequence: CASSRSRDISGSSYEQYF. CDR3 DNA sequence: TGTGCCAGCAGCCGGTCCCGGGACATTAGCGGGAGCTCCTACGAGCAGTACTTC.

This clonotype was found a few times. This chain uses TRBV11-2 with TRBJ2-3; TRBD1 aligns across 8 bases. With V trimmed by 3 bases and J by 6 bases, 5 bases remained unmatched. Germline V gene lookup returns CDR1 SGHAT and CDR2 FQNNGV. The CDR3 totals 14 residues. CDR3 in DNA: TGTGCCAGCAGCTTGGACAGGGCAGCCGATACGCAGTATTTT. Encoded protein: CASSLDRAADTQYF.